Sequencing of this T cell receptor (beta chain) was carried out in a study of OX40 agonist ivuxolimab in advanced cancers. This clone was detected a few times. This CDR3 contains 16 residues. Trimming took 3 bases from V and 4 from J; bases not matched to a gene: 8. Per germline, CDR1 KGHSH and CDR2 LQKENI. Produced via immunoSEQ multiplex PCR; TCRdb's table is partial and in-frame only. The table has around 62,000 clones, 75% to 80% seen once; the top ten hold about 1.6%. The V gene is TRBV18, the J gene TRBJ1-5; 8 bases are a match to TRBD1. The receptor's source is an adult with an advanced solid tumor such as melanoma, head and neck, liver or kidney cancer. The sample in question was CD4+ or CD8+ T cells sorted from blood, obtained in a trial of the OX40 agonist ivuxolimab. The CDR3 DNA follows: TGTGCCAGCTCACCCGCCGGGACAGGCATTAATCAGCCCCAGCATTTT. Its protein product is CASSPAGTGINQPQHF.